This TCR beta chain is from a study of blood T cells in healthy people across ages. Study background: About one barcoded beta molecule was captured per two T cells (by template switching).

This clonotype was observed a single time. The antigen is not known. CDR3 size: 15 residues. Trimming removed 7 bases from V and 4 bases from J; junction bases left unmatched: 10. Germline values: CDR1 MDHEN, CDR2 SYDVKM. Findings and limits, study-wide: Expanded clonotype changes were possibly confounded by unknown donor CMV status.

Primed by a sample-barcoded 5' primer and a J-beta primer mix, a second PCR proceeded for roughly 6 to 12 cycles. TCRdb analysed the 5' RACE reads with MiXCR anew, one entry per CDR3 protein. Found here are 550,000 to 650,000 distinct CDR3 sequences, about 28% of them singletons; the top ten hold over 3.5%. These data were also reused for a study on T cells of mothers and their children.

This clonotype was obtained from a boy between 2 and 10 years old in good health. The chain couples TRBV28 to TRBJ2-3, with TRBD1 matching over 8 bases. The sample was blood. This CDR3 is CASKPQGAGADTQYF. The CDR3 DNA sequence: TGTGCCAGCAAACCTCAGGGGGCCGGGGCAGATACGCAGTATTTT.